This TCR beta chain comes out of a study of control samples from healthy donors and cancer patients. TCRdb's table, derived via immunoSEQ multiplex PCR, lists solely in-frame clones and lacks some. This table lists roughly 200,000 clones. This TCR derives from a woman aged 25 to 45 in good health. The material sequenced was blood.

CDR3 coding DNA: TGTGCCAGCACGGGGGCTGGCTCTGGAAACACCATATATTTT. Its translation: CASTGAGSGNTIYF. V gene TRBV25-1 combines with J gene TRBJ1-3; perhaps TRBD1 as D (6 bases). Trimming left V 7 bases short and J 0 bases short, with 10 bases between. Germline V CDR1 and CDR2: MGHDK, SYGVNS. The CDR3 runs 14 residues.